The 5 T cell receptor beta chains given below trace back to one sample, sequenced in a study of radiation and T cells in renal cell carcinoma. Treatment of the sample: treatment-naive control, cytoreductive nephrectomy. The protocol was immunoSEQ multiplex PCR, while the TCRdb copy is restricted to in-frame clones and leaves out a portion. The table has approximately 15,000 clones, 50% to 65% seen once. The sample in question was tumor tissue, obtained from a patient whose treatment was nephrectomy without radiotherapy. The receptors here all came from a man between 40 and 49 years old with renal cell carcinoma.

Concerning this clone: Its ends do not fully match the called genes, so a read error is possible. This chain connects TRBV6-1 to TRBJ1-2; D is possibly TRBD1 (5 bases). The CDR3 length is 12 residues. Germline lookup yields CDR1 MNHNS and CDR2 SASEGT. CDR3 bases: TGTGCCATCAGTGGGGGAGGGTTTGGCTACACCTTC. Translation: CAISGGGFGYTF.

To note about this clone: One end of the junction fails to match germline, which may point to a read error. The rearrangement links TRBV5-1 to TRBJ2-5; D is ambiguous. CDR3 size: 14 residues. Germline CDR1 and CDR2: SGHRS and YFSETQ. The CDR3 protein is CASSLMMRWETQYF. CDR3 nucleotides: TGTGCCAGCAGCCTCATGATGAGATGGGAGACCCAGTACTTC.

The rearrangement links TRBV5-6 to TRBJ2-1; 8 nucleotides line up with TRBD2. This CDR3 is 17 amino acids long. CDR1 is SGHDT and CDR2 is YYEEEE in the germline V gene. The ends lost 2 bases at V and 1 base at J; junction bases unmatched: 8. The CDR3 coding sequence is TGTGCCAGCAGCTTTACCCTCGGGGGGGTGTCCTACAATGAGCAGTTCTTC. It encodes CASSFTLGGVSYNEQFF.

The genes are TRBV9 and TRBJ1-4; D gene uncertain. This CDR3 is built from 15 residues. V was clipped by 0 bases and J by 0 bases, with 6 bases between them. From germline, CDR1 is SGDLS and CDR2 YYNGEE. CDR3 DNA: TGTGCCAGCAGCGTAGTCGGGGCAACTAATGAAAAACTGTTTTTT. Its protein is CASSVVGATNEKLFF.

The rearrangement uses TRBV27 and TRBJ2-7; maybe TRBD1 (7 bases). This CDR3 has 14 residues. Germline V lookup: CDR1 MNHEY, CDR2 SMNVEV (reference sequence). V was shortened by 3 bases and J by 2 bases, with 11 bases between the two germline ends. The CDR3 nucleotides read TGTGCCAGCAGTTTCACCAGGGGGGCCTACGAGCAGTACTTC. It is translated as CASSFTRGAYEQYF.